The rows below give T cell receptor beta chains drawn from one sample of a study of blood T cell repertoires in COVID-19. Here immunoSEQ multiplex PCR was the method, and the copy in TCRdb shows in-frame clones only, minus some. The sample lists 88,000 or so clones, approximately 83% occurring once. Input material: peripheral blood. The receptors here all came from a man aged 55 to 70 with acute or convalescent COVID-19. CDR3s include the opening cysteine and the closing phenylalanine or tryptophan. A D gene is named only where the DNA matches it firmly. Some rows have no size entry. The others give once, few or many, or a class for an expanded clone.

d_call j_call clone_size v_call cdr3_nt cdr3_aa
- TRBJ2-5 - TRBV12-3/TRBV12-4 TGTGCCAGCAGTTTATCGGGGGTTGAGACCCAGTACTTC CASSLSGVETQYF
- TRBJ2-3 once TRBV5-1 TGCGCCAGCAGCTTGGAGCCGCACTCTAGCACAGATACGCAGTATTTT CASSLEPHSSTDTQYF
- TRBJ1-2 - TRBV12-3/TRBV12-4 TGTGCCAGCAGCCGCGGGACGGGCTATGGCTACACCTTC CASSRGTGYGYTF
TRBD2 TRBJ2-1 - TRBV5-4 TGTGCCAGCAGCTTGGCCGGGAGGAGCTCCTACAATGAGCAGTTCTTC CASSLAGRSSYNEQFF
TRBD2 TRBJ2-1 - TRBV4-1 TGCGCCAGCAGCCAACCGAGGGCTAGCGGGAGAAATGAGCAGTTCTTC CASSQPRASGRNEQFF
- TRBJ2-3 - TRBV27 TGTGCCAGCAGTTTAGAGCGGAACAGACCCACAGATACGCAGTATTTT CASSLERNRPTDTQYF
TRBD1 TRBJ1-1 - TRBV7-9 TGTGCCAGCAGCGTAGGGGGCGCCGGCAACACTGAAGCTTTCTTT CASSVGGAGNTEAFF
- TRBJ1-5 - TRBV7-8 TGTGCCAGCAGCTTACAGGGGCTGGGCAATCAGCCCCAGCATTTT CASSLQGLGNQPQHF
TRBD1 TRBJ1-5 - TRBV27 TGTGCCAGCAGTTTAAGGGGGACAGGGGGCGATCAGCCCCAGCATTTT CASSLRGTGGDQPQHF
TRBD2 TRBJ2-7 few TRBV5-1 TGCGCCATCAAAACTCCGACGGGAGGCATCTCCTACGAGCAGTACTTC CAIKTPTGGISYEQYF
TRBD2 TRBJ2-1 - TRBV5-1 TGCGCCAGCAGCTTGGATGGACTAGCGGGAGGCAATGAGCAGTTCTTC CASSLDGLAGGNEQFF
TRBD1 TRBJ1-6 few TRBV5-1 TGCGCCAGCAGCTTCGGGACAGCTAATTCACCCCTCCACTTT CASSFGTANSPLHF
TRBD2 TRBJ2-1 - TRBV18 TGTGCCAGCTCGGTGGGACTAGCGGGAGAGAATGAGCAGTTCTTC CASSVGLAGENEQFF
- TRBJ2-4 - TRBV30 TGTGCCTGGAGTGTAGACAGTTTAGCCAAAAACATTCAGTACTTC CAWSVDSLAKNIQYF
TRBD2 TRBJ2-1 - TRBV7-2 TGTGCCAGCACCCCGCGGGCCGGGACTAGCAGCGATGAGCAGTTCTTC CASTPRAGTSSDEQFF
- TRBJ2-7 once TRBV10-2 TGCGCCAGCAGCGGAGTCTGGGAGCAGTACTTC CASSGVWEQYF
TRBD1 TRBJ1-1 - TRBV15 TGTGCCACCAGACAGACAGGGGGAACTGAAGCTTTCTTT CATRQTGGTEAFF
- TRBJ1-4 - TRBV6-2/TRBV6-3 TGTGCCAGCAGTTACGGGACAATTTCAACTAATGAAAAACTGTTTTTT CASSYGTISTNEKLFF
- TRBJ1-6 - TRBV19 TGTGCCAGTAGTATTCAGGGGTGGAATTCACCCCTCCACTTT CASSIQGWNSPLHF
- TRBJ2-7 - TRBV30 TGTGCCTGGGGTGCATTCCAGGGGTCCTACGAGCAGTACTTC CAWGAFQGSYEQYF
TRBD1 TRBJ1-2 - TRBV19 TGTGCCAGTAGTATAGAGGGGACAGCTGCGGGCGGCTACACCTTC CASSIEGTAAGGYTF
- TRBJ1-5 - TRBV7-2 TGTGCCAGCAGCGTAGGAGGTTCTCAGCCCCAGCATTTT CASSVGGSQPQHF